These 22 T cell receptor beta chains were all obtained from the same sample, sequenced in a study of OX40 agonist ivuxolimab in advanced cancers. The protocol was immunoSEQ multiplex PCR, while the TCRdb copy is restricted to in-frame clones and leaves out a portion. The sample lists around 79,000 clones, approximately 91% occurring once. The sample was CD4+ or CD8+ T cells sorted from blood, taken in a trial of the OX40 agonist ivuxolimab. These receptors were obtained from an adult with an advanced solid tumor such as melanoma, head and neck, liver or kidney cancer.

CDR3 region: CASRSGAGTEAFF. DNA of the CDR3: TGTGCCAGTAGGAGTGGGGCCGGGACTGAAGCTTTCTTT. The chain joins TRBV28 to TRBJ1-1; possibly TRBD1 for D (5 bases). This CDR3 has 13 residues. Germline V gives CDR1 MDHEN, CDR2 SYDVKM. V lost 9 bases to trimming and J lost 5 bases, with 16 bases between them.

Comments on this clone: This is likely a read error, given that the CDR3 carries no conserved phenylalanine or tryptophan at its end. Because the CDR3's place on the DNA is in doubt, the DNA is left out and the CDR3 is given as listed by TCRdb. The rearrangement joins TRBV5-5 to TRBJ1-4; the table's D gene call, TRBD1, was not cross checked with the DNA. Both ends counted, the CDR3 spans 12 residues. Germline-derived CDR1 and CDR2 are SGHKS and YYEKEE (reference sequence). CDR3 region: CASSTYTGTAIL.

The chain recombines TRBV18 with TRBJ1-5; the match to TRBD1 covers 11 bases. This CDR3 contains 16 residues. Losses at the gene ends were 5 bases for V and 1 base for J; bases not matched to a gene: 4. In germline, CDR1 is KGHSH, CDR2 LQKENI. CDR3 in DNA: TGTGCCAGCTCAACCGGGACAGGGGGAAGCAATCAGCCCCAGCATTTT. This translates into CASSTGTGGSNQPQHF.

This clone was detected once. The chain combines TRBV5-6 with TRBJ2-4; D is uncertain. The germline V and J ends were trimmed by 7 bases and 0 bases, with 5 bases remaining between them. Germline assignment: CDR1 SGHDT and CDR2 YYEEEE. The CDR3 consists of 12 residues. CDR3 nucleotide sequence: TGTGCCAGCGGATTAGCCAAAAACATTCAGTACTTC. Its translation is CASGLAKNIQYF. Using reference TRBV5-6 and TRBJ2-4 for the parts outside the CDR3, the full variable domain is DAGVTQSPTHLIKTRGQQVTLRCSPKSGHDTVSWYQQALGQGPQFIFQYYEEEERQRGNFPDRFSGHQFPNYSSELNVNALLLGDSALYLCASGLAKNIQYFGAGTRLSVL.

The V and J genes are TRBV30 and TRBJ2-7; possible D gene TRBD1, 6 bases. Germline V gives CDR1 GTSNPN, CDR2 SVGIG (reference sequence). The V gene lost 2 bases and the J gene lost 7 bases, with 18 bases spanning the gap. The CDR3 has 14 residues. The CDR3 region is CAWSFTGTSGEQYF. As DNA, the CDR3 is TGTGCCTGGAGTTTCACAGGGACCTCTGGGGAGCAGTACTTC. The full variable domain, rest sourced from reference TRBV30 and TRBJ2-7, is SQTIHQWPATLVQPVGSPLSLECTVEGTSNPNLYWYRQAAGRGLQLLFYSVGIGQISSEVPQNLSASRPQDRQFILSSKKLLLSDSGFYLCAWSFTGTSGEQYFGPGTRLTVT.

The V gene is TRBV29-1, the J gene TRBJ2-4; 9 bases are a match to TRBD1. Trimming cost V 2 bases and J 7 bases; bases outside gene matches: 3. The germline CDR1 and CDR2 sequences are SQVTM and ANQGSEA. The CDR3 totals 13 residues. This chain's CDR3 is CSVETGGRNIQYF. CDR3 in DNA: TGCAGCGTTGAAACAGGGGGCAGGAACATTCAGTACTTC.

This CDR3 reads CASSPGQGSYNEQFF. The CDR3 nucleotides read TGTGCCAGCAGTCCGGGACAGGGGTCCTACAATGAGCAGTTCTTC. The chain joins TRBV11-3 to TRBJ2-1; 10 bases align to TRBD1. The V gene's germline CDR1 is SGHNT and CDR2 YENEEA. After removal of 6 bases from V and 1 base from J, the junction contained 3 bases not matched to a gene. This CDR3 comprises 15 residues.

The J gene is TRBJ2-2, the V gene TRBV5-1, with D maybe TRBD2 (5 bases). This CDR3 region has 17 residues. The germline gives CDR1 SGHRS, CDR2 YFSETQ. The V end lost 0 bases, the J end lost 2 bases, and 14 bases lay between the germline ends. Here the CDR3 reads CASSLAPSGRNTGELFF. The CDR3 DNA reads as TGCGCCAGCAGCTTGGCACCGTCTGGGAGAAACACCGGGGAGCTGTTTTTT.

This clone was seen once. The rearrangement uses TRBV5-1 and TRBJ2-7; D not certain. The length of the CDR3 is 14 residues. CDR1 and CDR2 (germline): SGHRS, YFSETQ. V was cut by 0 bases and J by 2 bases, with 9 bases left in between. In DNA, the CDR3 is TGCGCCAGCAGCTTGGAACCTCCCACCTACGAGCAGTACTTC. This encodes CASSLEPPTYEQYF.

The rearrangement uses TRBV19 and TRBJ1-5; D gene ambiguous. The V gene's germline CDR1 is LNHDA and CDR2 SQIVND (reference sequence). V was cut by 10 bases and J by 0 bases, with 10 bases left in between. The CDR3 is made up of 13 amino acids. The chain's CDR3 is CATATNSNQPQHF. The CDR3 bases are TGTGCCACCGCGACCAATAGCAATCAGCCCCAGCATTTT.

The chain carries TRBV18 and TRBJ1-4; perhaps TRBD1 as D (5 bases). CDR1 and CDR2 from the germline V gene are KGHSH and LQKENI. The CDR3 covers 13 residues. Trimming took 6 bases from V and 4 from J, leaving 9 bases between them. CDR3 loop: CASSGLINEKLFF. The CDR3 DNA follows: TGTGCCAGCTCGGGACTGATTAATGAAAAACTGTTTTTT. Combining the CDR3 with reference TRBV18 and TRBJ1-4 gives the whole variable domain NAGVMQNPRHLVRRRGQEARLRCSPMKGHSHVYWYRQLPEEGLKFMVYLQKENIIDESGMPKERFSAEFPKEGPSILRIQQVVRGDSAAYFCASSGLINEKLFFGSGTQLSVL.

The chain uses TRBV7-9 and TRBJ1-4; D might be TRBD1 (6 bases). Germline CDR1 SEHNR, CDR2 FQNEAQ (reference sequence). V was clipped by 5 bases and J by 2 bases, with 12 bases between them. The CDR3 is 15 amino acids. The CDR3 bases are TGTGCCAGCAGCACACAGGGAGGGACTAATGAAAAACTGTTTTTT. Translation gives CASSTQGGTNEKLFF.

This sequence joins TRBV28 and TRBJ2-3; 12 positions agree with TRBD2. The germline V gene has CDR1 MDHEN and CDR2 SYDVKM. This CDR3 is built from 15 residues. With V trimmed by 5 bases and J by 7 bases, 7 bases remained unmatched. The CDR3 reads CASSQTSGGRNTQYF. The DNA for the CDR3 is TGTGCCAGCAGTCAAACTAGCGGGGGGCGAAATACGCAGTATTTT.

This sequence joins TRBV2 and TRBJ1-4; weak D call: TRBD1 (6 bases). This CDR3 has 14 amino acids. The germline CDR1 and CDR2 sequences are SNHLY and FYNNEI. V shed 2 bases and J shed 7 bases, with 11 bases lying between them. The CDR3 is CASSELQGGEKLFF. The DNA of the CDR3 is TGTGCCAGCAGTGAATTACAGGGCGGTGAAAAACTGTTTTTT.

In DNA form, the CDR3 reads TGTGCCAGCAGCCCGGGACTATCCTACGAGCAGTACTTC. Translating it yields CASSPGLSYEQYF. The rearrangement links TRBV7-6 to TRBJ2-7; 7 bases match TRBD2. V dropped 5 bases and J dropped 1; count of bases not matched to a gene: 2. The germline CDR1 and CDR2 sequences are SGHVS and FNYEAQ. This CDR3 is 13 amino acids long.

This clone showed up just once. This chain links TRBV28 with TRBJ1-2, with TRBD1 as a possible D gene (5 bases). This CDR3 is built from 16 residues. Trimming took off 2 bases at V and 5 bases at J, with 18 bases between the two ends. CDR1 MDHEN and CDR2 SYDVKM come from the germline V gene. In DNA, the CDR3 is TGTGCCAGCAGTTTAAGGGGCATTACTCCCTGGTATGGCTACACCTTC. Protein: CASSLRGITPWYGYTF.

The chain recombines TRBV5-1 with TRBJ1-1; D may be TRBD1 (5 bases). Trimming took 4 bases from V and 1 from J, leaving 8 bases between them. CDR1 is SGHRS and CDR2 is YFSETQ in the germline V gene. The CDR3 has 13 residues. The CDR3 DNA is TGCGCCAGCAGCCTTCAGGGGAACACTGAAGCTTTCTTT. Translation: CASSLQGNTEAFF.

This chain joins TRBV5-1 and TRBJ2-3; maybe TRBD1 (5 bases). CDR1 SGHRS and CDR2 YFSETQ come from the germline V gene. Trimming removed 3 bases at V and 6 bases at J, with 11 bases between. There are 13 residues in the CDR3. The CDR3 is CASSWGLGDTQYF. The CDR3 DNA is TGCGCCAGCAGCTGGGGCCTAGGGGATACGCAGTATTTT.

CDR3 coding DNA: TGTGCCAGCAGCGCCATACGCGCCTACAATGAGCAGTTCTTC. As protein: CASSAIRAYNEQFF. This chain joins TRBV7-2 and TRBJ2-1; no clear D. The germline V and J ends were trimmed by 5 bases and 2 bases, with 10 bases remaining between them. CDR3 length equals 14 residues. Germline loops: CDR1 SGHTA, CDR2 FQGNSA.

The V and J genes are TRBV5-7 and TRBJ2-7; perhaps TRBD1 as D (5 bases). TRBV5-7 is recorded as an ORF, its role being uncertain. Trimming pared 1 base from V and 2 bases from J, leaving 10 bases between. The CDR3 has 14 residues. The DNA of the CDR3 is TGTGCCAGCAGCTTGATGGCAGGGCCCTACGAGCAGTACTTC. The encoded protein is CASSLMAGPYEQYF.

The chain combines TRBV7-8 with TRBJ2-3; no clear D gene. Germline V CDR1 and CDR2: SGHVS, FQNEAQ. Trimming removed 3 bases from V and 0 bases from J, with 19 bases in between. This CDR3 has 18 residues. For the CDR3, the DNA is TGTGCCAGCAGCTTCAAAGGAAGTGTTGAGACTAGCACAGATACGCAGTATTTT. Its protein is CASSFKGSVETSTDTQYF.

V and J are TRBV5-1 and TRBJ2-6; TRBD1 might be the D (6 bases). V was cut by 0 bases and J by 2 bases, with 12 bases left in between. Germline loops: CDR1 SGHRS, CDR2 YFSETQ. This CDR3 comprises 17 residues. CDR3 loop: CASSLADGDTGANVLTF. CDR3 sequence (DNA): TGCGCCAGCAGCTTGGCCGATGGGGACACTGGGGCCAACGTCCTGACTTTC.